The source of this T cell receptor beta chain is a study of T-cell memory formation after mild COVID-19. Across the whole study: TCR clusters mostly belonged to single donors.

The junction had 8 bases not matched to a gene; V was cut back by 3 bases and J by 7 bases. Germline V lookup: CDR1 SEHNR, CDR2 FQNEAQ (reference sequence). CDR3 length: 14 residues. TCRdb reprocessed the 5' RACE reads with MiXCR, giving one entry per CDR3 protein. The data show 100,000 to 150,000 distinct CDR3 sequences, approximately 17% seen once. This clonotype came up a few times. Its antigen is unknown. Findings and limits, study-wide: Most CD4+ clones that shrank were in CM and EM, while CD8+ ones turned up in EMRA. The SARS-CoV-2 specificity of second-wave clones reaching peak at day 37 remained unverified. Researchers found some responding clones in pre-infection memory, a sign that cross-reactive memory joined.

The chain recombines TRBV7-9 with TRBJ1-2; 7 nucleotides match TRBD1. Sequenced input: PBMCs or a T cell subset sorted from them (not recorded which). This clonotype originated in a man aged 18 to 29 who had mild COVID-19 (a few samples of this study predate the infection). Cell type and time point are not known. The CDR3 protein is CASSFLEGAGGYTF. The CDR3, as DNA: TGTGCCAGCAGCTTCCTCGAGGGGGCCGGTGGCTACACCTTC. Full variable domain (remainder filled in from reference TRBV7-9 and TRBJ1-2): DTGVSQNPRHKITKRGQNVTFRCDPISEHNRLYWYRQTLGQGPEFLTYFQNEAQLEKSRLLSDRFSAERPKGSFSTLEIQRTEQGDSAMYLCASSFLEGAGGYTFGSGTRLTVV.